This T cell receptor beta chain stems from a study of cytomegalovirus exposure and HLA in healthy donors. The study's findings and limits: It emerged from a later analysis that several of the most significant clusters appeared to be linked to common viral pathogens.

Germline-derived CDR1 and CDR2 are MGHDK and SYGVNS. This CDR3 has 14 residues. V lost 3 bases, J lost 5 bases, and 3 bases stayed unmatched. The PCR had 60 Vbeta and 13 Jbeta primers. TCRdb's table, derived via immunoSEQ multiplex PCR, lists solely in-frame clones and lacks some. In the table there are roughly 120,000 clones, roughly four fifths of which are singletons. A few counts support this clone. Its specificity is unknown. The sequencing input was PBMCs. The chain links TRBV25-1 to TRBJ1-5; 8 bases align to TRBD1. The clonotype was recovered from a male donor in good health and CMV-seropositive. CDR3 in amino acids: CASSETGVDQPQHF. The DNA of the CDR3 is TGTGCCAGCAGTGAGACAGGGGTAGATCAGCCCCAGCATTTT.